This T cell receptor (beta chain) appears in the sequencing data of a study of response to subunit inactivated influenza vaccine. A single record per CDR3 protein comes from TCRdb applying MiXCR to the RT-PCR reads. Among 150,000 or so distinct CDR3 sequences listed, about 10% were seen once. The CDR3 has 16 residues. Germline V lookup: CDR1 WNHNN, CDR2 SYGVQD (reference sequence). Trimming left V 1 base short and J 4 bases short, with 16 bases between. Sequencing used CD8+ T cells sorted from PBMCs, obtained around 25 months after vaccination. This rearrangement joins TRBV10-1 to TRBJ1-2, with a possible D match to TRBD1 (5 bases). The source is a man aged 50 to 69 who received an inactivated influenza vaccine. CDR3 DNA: TGCGCCAGCAGTGAGTTTAGAACAGGAGGACTCTATGGCTACACCTTC. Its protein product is CASSEFRTGGLYGYTF.